The 17 T cell receptor beta chains given below trace back to one sample, sequenced in a study of blood T cell repertoires in COVID-19. TCRdb's copy holds only in-frame clones and misses some; the assay was immunoSEQ multiplex PCR. The table records about 14,000 clones, 73% of them present only once. The sequenced sample was peripheral blood. Source of these receptors: a boy younger than 10 with active or convalescent COVID-19.

J is TRBJ2-3 and V is TRBV7-9; 8 bases are a match to TRBD1. Per the germline V gene, CDR1 is SEHNR and CDR2 is FQNEAQ (reference sequence). The CDR3 is 16 amino acids. Trimming removed 5 bases from V and 2 bases from J; junction bases left unmatched: 9. The chain's CDR3 is CASSPPTGENTDTQYF. The CDR3 nucleotides are TGTGCCAGCAGCCCTCCGACAGGGGAGAACACAGATACGCAGTATTTT.

The chain uses TRBV6-1 and TRBJ2-2, with 15 nucleotides matching TRBD2. The V segment lost 4 bases and the J segment 5 bases; nucleotides outside the gene matches: 5. This CDR3 region has 17 residues. Germline CDR1 MNHNS, CDR2 SASEGT. CDR3 bases: TGTGCCAGCAGTGTCCCTGGACTAGCGGGGGGGACCGGGGAGCTGTTTTTT. This sequence encodes CASSVPGLAGGTGELFF.

The chain employs TRBV6-5 and TRBJ1-1, with a tentative D call TRBD1 (5 bases). V lost 7 bases to trimming and J lost 7 bases, with 16 bases between them. The germline V gene encodes CDR1 MNHEY and CDR2 SVGAGI. The CDR3 contains 13 residues. CDR3 amino acids: CASKDTGFSEAFF. DNA of the CDR3: TGTGCCAGCAAAGACACAGGTTTCAGTGAAGCTTTCTTT.

The chain combines TRBV5-4 with TRBJ2-1; D unclear. Germline loops: CDR1 SGHNT, CDR2 YYREEE (reference sequence). The CDR3 is made up of 13 amino acids. Trimming removed 0 bases at V and 10 bases at J, with 11 bases between. The CDR3 sequence: CASSLDYSSEQFF. The CDR3, as DNA: TGTGCCAGCAGCTTGGATTACAGTTCCGAGCAGTTCTTC.

J is TRBJ1-5 and V is TRBV29-1, with 7 bases fitting TRBD1. V was clipped by 4 bases and J by 7 bases; unmatched bases: 10. CDR3 length: 14 amino acids. CDR1 is SQVTM, CDR2 ANQGSEA, per germline. CDR3 in DNA: TGCAGCGTTGCTTCCGGGACAGTCGGCCAGCCCCAGCATTTT. Its protein product is CSVASGTVGQPQHF. The full variable domain, its missing parts supplied by reference TRBV29-1 and TRBJ1-5, is SAVISQKPSRDICQRGTSLTIQCQVDSQVTMMFWYRQQPGQSLTLIATANQGSEATYESGFVIDKFPISRPNLTFSTLTVSNMSPEDSSIYLCSVASGTVGQPQHFGDGTRLSIL.

The J gene is TRBJ2-3, the V gene TRBV11-3, with D possibly TRBD2 on 6 matching bases. V was clipped by 3 bases and J by 1 base, with 11 bases between them. The V gene's germline CDR1 is SGHNT and CDR2 YENEEA. The CDR3 runs 15 residues. The CDR3 region is CASSLGGARTDTQYF. As DNA, the CDR3 is TGTGCCAGCAGCTTGGGCGGGGCCCGCACAGATACGCAGTATTTT.

This clone appeared a few times. The CDR3 DNA reads TGTGCCAGCAGATCTACAGGGTTCACCGGAAACACCATATATTTT. Its protein product is CASRSTGFTGNTIYF. The gene calls are TRBV27 and TRBJ1-3; tentatively, D is TRBD1 (6 bases). V gave up 6 bases and J gave up 4 bases, with 16 bases separating them. This CDR3 has 15 amino acids. In germline, CDR1 is MNHEY, CDR2 SMNVEV (reference sequence).

This clone was observed a handful of times. The chain joins TRBV4-2 to TRBJ1-2; no clear D gene. Germline V gene data show CDR1 as LGHNA and CDR2 as YNFKEQ. The CDR3 consists of 14 residues. V was clipped by 4 bases and J by 3 bases, with 12 bases between them. The CDR3 here is CASSRDDSYYGYTF. In DNA form, the CDR3 reads TGTGCCAGCAGCCGAGATGACTCCTACTATGGCTACACCTTC.

J is TRBJ2-7 and V is TRBV28; D might be TRBD2 (5 bases). The germline V gene encodes CDR1 MDHEN and CDR2 SYDVKM. The ends were cut back, 4 bases at V and 8 bases at J, with 18 bases in the middle. The length of the CDR3 is 14 residues. The CDR3 DNA reads TGTGCCAGCAGTTCCCTCCTCGCACTAGTGCAGCAGTACTTC. This codes for CASSSLLALVQQYF. Full variable domain (remainder filled in from reference TRBV28 and TRBJ2-7): DVKVTQSSRYLVKRTGEKVFLECVQDMDHENMFWYRQDPGLGLRLIYFSYDVKMKEKGDIPEGYSVSREKKERFSLILESASTNQTSMYLCASSSLLALVQQYFGPGTRLTVT.

The J gene is TRBJ1-2, the V gene TRBV3-1 (or the pseudogene TRBV3-2); TRBD1 matches at 10 bases. V shed 4 bases and J 9 bases; nucleotides not matched to a gene: 8. CDR1 is LGHDT and CDR2 is YNNKEL in the germline V gene (reference sequence). The CDR3 is made up of 14 amino acids. This CDR3 is CASSRTTGGASYTF. In DNA, the CDR3 is TGTGCCAGCAGCCGTACGACAGGGGGCGCGAGCTACACCTTC.

The CDR3 region is CATSDDRGSGNTIYF. The DNA for the CDR3 is TGTGCCACCAGTGATGACAGGGGCTCTGGAAACACCATATATTTT. The chain couples TRBV24-1 to TRBJ1-3; 8 bases match TRBD1. The CDR3 totals 15 residues. V dropped 3 bases and J dropped 0; count of bases not matched to a gene: 0. Germline loops: CDR1 KGHDR, CDR2 SFDVKD.

The chain has TRBV4-1 and TRBJ2-3, with 7 bases fitting TRBD2. Germline values: CDR1 MGHRA, CDR2 YSYEKL. The CDR3 runs to 16 residues. Trimming removed 5 bases from V and 2 bases from J; junction bases left unmatched: 10. CDR3 in DNA: TGCGCCAGCAGCTCTAGACTAGCTGGAGACACAGATACGCAGTATTTT. It translates to CASSSRLAGDTDTQYF.

The table lists this clone with a few counts. The rearrangement joins TRBV9 to TRBJ1-1, with D perhaps matching TRBD1 (5 bases). The CDR3 sequence is 14 residues long. Germline CDR1 is SGDLS and CDR2 is YYNGEE. The V gene lost 0 bases and the J gene lost 0 bases, with 6 bases spanning the gap. The CDR3 is CASSVDRLNTEAFF. DNA for the CDR3: TGTGCCAGCAGCGTAGACAGGTTGAACACTGAAGCTTTCTTT. Drawing the rest from reference TRBV9 and TRBJ1-1, the complete variable domain is DSGVTQTPKHLITATGQRVTLRCSPRSGDLSVYWYQQSLDQGLQFLIQYYNGEERAKGNILERFSAQQFPDLHSELNLSSLELGDSALYFCASSVDRLNTEAFFGQGTRLTVV.

The sample holds a few counts of this clone. V usage is TRBV18 and J usage is TRBJ1-1; 9 nucleotides align to TRBD1. Germline CDR1 reads KGHSH; CDR2 reads LQKENI. The junction had 12 bases not matched to a gene; V was cut back by 4 bases and J by 6 bases. This CDR3 comprises 16 residues. The CDR3 region has the DNA TGTGCCAGCTCACTCTCCCGGGACAGGGCCTATGCTGAAGCTTTCTTT. It specifies CASSLSRDRAYAEAFF. The full variable domain, its missing parts supplied by reference TRBV18 and TRBJ1-1, is NAGVMQNPRHLVRRRGQEARLRCSPMKGHSHVYWYRQLPEEGLKFMVYLQKENIIDESGMPKERFSAEFPKEGPSILRIQQVVRGDSAAYFCASSLSRDRAYAEAFFGQGTRLTVV.

This chain links TRBV12-3 or TRBV12-4 with TRBJ1-2; a possible D gene is TRBD1 (5 bases). This CDR3 region has 12 residues. Trimming pared 7 bases from V and 8 bases from J, leaving 14 bases between. In nucleotides, the CDR3 is TGTGCCAGCACCGGCGACAGAAGAGGCTACACCTTC. Residues: CASTGDRRGYTF.

The chain has TRBV18 and TRBJ2-5; D not certain. In germline, CDR1 is KGHSH, CDR2 LQKENI. V was trimmed by 2 bases and J by 0 bases, leaving 7 bases between them. The CDR3 sequence is 14 residues long. The CDR3 sequence is CASSPSPNQETQYF. In DNA, the CDR3 is TGTGCCAGCTCACCATCGCCTAACCAAGAGACCCAGTACTTC.

This clone came up a few times. V usage is TRBV5-4 and J usage is TRBJ2-2; TRBD1 aligns across 7 bases. J was trimmed by 6 bases and V by 3 bases; bases with no gene match: 2. Looked up from germline, CDR1 is SGHNT and CDR2 is YYREEE (reference sequence). The CDR3 sequence is 13 residues long. The CDR3 nucleotides are TGTGCCAGCAGCTCGACAGGGCCCGGGGAGCTGTTTTTT. Translating gives CASSSTGPGELFF.